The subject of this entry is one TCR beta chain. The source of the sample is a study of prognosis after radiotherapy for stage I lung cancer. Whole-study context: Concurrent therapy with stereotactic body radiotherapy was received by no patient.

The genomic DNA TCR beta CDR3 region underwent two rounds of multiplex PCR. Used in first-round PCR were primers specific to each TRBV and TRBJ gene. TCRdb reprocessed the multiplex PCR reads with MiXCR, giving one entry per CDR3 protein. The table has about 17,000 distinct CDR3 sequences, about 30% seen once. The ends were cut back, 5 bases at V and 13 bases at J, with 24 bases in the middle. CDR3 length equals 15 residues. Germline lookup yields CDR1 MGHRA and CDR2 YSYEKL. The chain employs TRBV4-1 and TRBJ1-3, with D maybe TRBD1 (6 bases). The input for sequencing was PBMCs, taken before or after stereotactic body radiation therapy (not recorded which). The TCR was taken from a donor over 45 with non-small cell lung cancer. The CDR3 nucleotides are TGCGCCAGCAGCACTTCCGGACAGTCTGGAAGCACAATATATTTT. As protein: CASSTSGQSGSTIYF.